This entry describes one TCR beta chain. The target antigen is unknown. The record originates from a study of beta chain features in type 1 diabetes. The entirety of the isolated RNA underwent reverse transcription, so expressed TCRB transcripts were sequenced. Profiled with immunoSEQ multiplex PCR; TCRdb holds only in-frame clones, not every one. The table shows around 360,000 clones, with roughly 12% occurring only once. The V gene lost 1 base and the J gene lost 8 bases, with 11 bases spanning the gap. The CDR3 has 12 amino acids. Per germline, CDR1 GTSNPN and CDR2 SVGIG (reference sequence). Study-wide points: All four CD4+ subsets of Type 1 diabetes patients contained TCRB CDR3s that were moderately but significantly shorter.

The chain recombines TRBV30 with TRBJ1-1; possibly TRBD1 for D (5 bases). This receptor was identified in a woman younger than 30 with type 1 diabetes. The material sequenced was naive CD4+ T cells from blood. CDR3 protein: CAWSGGDWEAFF. The CDR3 bases are TGTGCCTGGAGTGGGGGGGACTGGGAAGCTTTCTTT.